A selection of T cell receptor beta chains follows, all from one sample in a study of blood T cell repertoires in COVID-19. Produced via immunoSEQ multiplex PCR; TCRdb's table is partial and in-frame only. The data contain a few hundred thousand clones, roughly 87% of them seen just once; the ten biggest clones take up 0.7%. Sequencing input: peripheral blood. Receptor source: a human donor in a cohort sampled during active COVID-19. Each CDR3 is given without its conserved first and last residue.

j_call v_call cdr3_aa
TRBJ2-3 TRBV24-1 ATSDSGLAGTDTQY
TRBJ2-3 TRBV5-4 ASSFHSPTDTQY
TRBJ1-2 TRBV5-6 ASSSIDRRGYGYT
TRBJ2-3 TRBV4-3 ASSRGAGESTDTQY
TRBJ1-1 TRBV7-9 ASSLDRSRGSNTEAF
TRBJ2-6 TRBV12-3/TRBV12-4 ASAESGANVLT
TRBJ1-3 TRBV5-1 ASSVTGASSGNTIY
TRBJ2-5 TRBV4-1 ASSQDGSGRGQETQY
TRBJ1-5 TRBV20-1 SAGANQPQH
TRBJ2-7 TRBV9 ASSGTGGYEQY
TRBJ2-5 TRBV3-1/TRBV3-2 ASSQVTSGNKETQY
TRBJ2-7 TRBV5-1 ASSLQDREYEQY
TRBJ2-7 TRBV12-3/TRBV12-4 ASSSQIYEQY
TRBJ1-3 TRBV6-6 ASSYTGTAGNTIY
TRBJ2-1 TRBV19 ASKSGTTYNEQF
TRBJ1-2 TRBV18 ASSPGTVANYGYT
TRBJ1-6 TRBV2 ASSETVGEGEVTSPLH
TRBJ2-7 TRBV28 ASSGGQGYEQY
TRBJ1-1 TRBV19 ASSLLTDLNTEAF
TRBJ1-3 TRBV7-2 ASSQGGGASGNTIY
TRBJ2-1 TRBV6-2/TRBV6-3 ASSYPGGEQF
TRBJ2-6 TRBV3-1/TRBV3-2 ASSNSGANVLT
TRBJ2-7 TRBV6-6 ASRRAGEYEQY
TRBJ1-6 TRBV30 AWSAGQGGSPLH
TRBJ2-7 TRBV19 ASSISGGQTYEQY
TRBJ1-2 TRBV6-2/TRBV6-3 ASSYSKGTVYGYT
TRBJ2-7 TRBV19 ASRAKTEHYEQY
TRBJ1-1 TRBV19 ASSYQGSTEAF
TRBJ2-7 TRBV11-1 ASSLGGTEYEQY
TRBJ2-1 TRBV6-2/TRBV6-3 ASSRLAVEQF
TRBJ1-2 TRBV28 ASSLSSAGAIGGYT
TRBJ2-7 TRBV10-3 AISDSGTLGYEQY
TRBJ1-1 TRBV10-1 ASRTGLNTEAF
TRBJ2-7 TRBV11-2 ASSLGAEVEQY
TRBJ2-1 TRBV6-6 ASSTGEGVSYNEQF
TRBJ1-1 TRBV19 ASSIKVPYMNTEAF
TRBJ1-1 TRBV10-3 AISGQGNTEAF
TRBJ2-5 TRBV7-2 ASSSGSGRGTETQY
TRBJ2-7 TRBV13 ASSPLAESSYEQY
TRBJ1-3 TRBV18 ASSPLEVNTIY
TRBJ2-6 TRBV20-1 SASETGDANVLT
TRBJ2-1 TRBV15 ATSRDKRGGQF
TRBJ1-2 TRBV7-2 ASSSDRGLSGYT
TRBJ1-5 TRBV5-1 ASSHLDRGPGQPQH
TRBJ2-6 TRBV24-1 AIADGARTNSGANVLT
TRBJ1-1 TRBV7-6 ASSPGLLNTEAF
TRBJ2-3 TRBV24-1 ASRAGTASTDTQY
TRBJ2-7 TRBV11-2 ASSLVGVEQY
TRBJ1-2 TRBV19 ASSVYDGTGNYGYT
TRBJ2-3 TRBV3-1/TRBV3-2 ASSQDLTDLGDTQY
TRBJ2-4 TRBV18 ASSPDEGVAKNIQY
TRBJ2-7 TRBV6-5 EIRDSLAYEQY
TRBJ1-3 TRBV19 ASNRDRDGNTIY
TRBJ2-6 TRBV13 ASSFGQAVISGANVLT
TRBJ2-6 TRBV28 ASRTPGQAQGGANVLT
TRBJ1-4 TRBV28 ASSYLQGTNEKLF
TRBJ1-3 TRBV7-9 ASIIQGAVKSRSGNTIY
TRBJ2-3 TRBV7-9 ASTLDRDYRPDTQY
TRBJ1-1 TRBV7-9 ASSRDREAF